A selection of T cell receptor beta chains follows, all from one sample in a study of blood T cell repertoires in COVID-19. Produced via immunoSEQ multiplex PCR; TCRdb's table is partial and in-frame only. The sample lists 350,000 to 400,000 clones; 70% to 90% were seen once. Sequencing was done on a sample of PBMCs or T cells enriched from blood (not recorded which). The receptor source for this set is a woman aged 30 to 39 with acute COVID-19. Both conserved end residues are part of each CDR3. The order of the fields is D gene, J gene, CDR3 length, V gene, clone size, CDR3 DNA, CDR3 protein. The D gene is left open where the match is weak. Expanded clones are given a class, and other clones once, few, many or no size at all.

d_gene: .; j_gene: TRBJ1-2; len: 12; v_gene: TRBV11-2; abundance: .; CDR3nt: TGTGCCAGCAGCTTCGGACAGTACGTCTACACCTTC; CDR3aa: CASSFGQYVYTF
d_gene: .; j_gene: TRBJ2-1; len: 16; v_gene: TRBV7-9; abundance: once; CDR3nt: TGTGCCAGCAGCTCTATCACAGGGAAGGGGAACAATGAGCAGTTCTTC; CDR3aa: CASSSITGKGNNEQFF
d_gene: TRBD2; j_gene: TRBJ2-3; len: 16; v_gene: TRBV7-6; abundance: .; CDR3nt: TGTGCCAGCAGCCCCGGGCTAGCGGGGGGGGAAGATACGCAGTATTTT; CDR3aa: CASSPGLAGGEDTQYF
d_gene: TRBD1; j_gene: TRBJ1-2; len: 15; v_gene: TRBV6-1; abundance: .; CDR3nt: TGTGCCAGCAGTGATTATCAGGGGGCTAACTATGGCTACACCTTC; CDR3aa: CASSDYQGANYGYTF
d_gene: .; j_gene: TRBJ1-1; len: 16; v_gene: TRBV7-2; abundance: .; CDR3nt: TGTGCCAGCAGCTTAAGCCGGGACCCGGGGGGAACTGAAGCTTTCTTT; CDR3aa: CASSLSRDPGGTEAFF
d_gene: .; j_gene: TRBJ2-5; len: 14; v_gene: TRBV18; abundance: .; CDR3nt: TGTGCCAGCTCACCGGACAGCCTGGGGGAGACCCAGTACTTC; CDR3aa: CASSPDSLGETQYF
d_gene: TRBD1; j_gene: TRBJ2-7; len: 14; v_gene: TRBV18; abundance: .; CDR3nt: TGTGCCAGCTCGACCCGGGACAGCTCCTACGAGCAGTACTTC; CDR3aa: CASSTRDSSYEQYF
d_gene: .; j_gene: TRBJ1-6; len: 17; v_gene: TRBV9; abundance: .; CDR3nt: TGTGCCAGCAGCCTCGGACGGGGGAGCTCCTATAATTCACCCCTCCACTTT; CDR3aa: CASSLGRGSSYNSPLHF
d_gene: .; j_gene: TRBJ1-5; len: 14; v_gene: TRBV5-1; abundance: .; CDR3nt: TGCGCCAGCAGCTTGGCCCCCGGGGATCAGCCCCAGCATTTT; CDR3aa: CASSLAPGDQPQHF
d_gene: TRBD2; j_gene: TRBJ2-7; len: 15; v_gene: TRBV9; abundance: .; CDR3nt: TGTGCCAGCAGCGCGACTAGCGGGGCCTCCTACGAGCAGTACTTC; CDR3aa: CASSATSGASYEQYF
d_gene: .; j_gene: TRBJ1-5; len: 16; v_gene: TRBV10-2; abundance: .; CDR3nt: TGCGCCAGCAGCTTAACGCTCCAGGGGAGCAATCAGCCCCAGCATTTT; CDR3aa: CASSLTLQGSNQPQHF
d_gene: .; j_gene: TRBJ1-2; len: 12; v_gene: TRBV6-5; abundance: .; CDR3nt: TGTGCCAGCAGGCCGGGGGGAGGTTCCTACACCTTC; CDR3aa: CASRPGGGSYTF
d_gene: TRBD1; j_gene: TRBJ2-3; len: 13; v_gene: TRBV7-6; abundance: .; CDR3nt: TGTGCCAGCAGCAATGATATACAGGGGACGCAGTATTTT; CDR3aa: CASSNDIQGTQYF
d_gene: .; j_gene: TRBJ2-6; len: 19; v_gene: TRBV4-3; abundance: .; CDR3nt: TGCGCCAGCAGCCAAGATATGCAGGGACTCTTTTCTGGGGCCAACGTCCTGACTTTC; CDR3aa: CASSQDMQGLFSGANVLTF
d_gene: TRBD1; j_gene: TRBJ2-7; len: 17; v_gene: TRBV18; abundance: .; CDR3nt: TGTGCCAGCTCACCCCGTGCGCCGGGACAGGGGTCCTACGAGCAGTACTTC; CDR3aa: CASSPRAPGQGSYEQYF
d_gene: .; j_gene: TRBJ2-2; len: 16; v_gene: TRBV30; abundance: .; CDR3nt: TGTGCCTGGAGGCGCTCCGGACAGCGAAACACCGGGGAGCTGTTTTTT; CDR3aa: CAWRRSGQRNTGELFF
d_gene: .; j_gene: TRBJ2-3; len: 15; v_gene: TRBV9; abundance: .; CDR3nt: TGTGCCAGCAGCGCCTTCCGCGGGGGCACAGATACGCAGTATTTT; CDR3aa: CASSAFRGGTDTQYF
d_gene: TRBD1; j_gene: TRBJ1-4; len: 13; v_gene: TRBV7-2; abundance: .; CDR3nt: TGTGCCAGTGGGGGACAGTTTAATGAAAAACTGTTTTTT; CDR3aa: CASGGQFNEKLFF
d_gene: TRBD1; j_gene: TRBJ1-2; len: 15; v_gene: TRBV7-6; abundance: .; CDR3nt: TGTGCCAGCAGCCTTTATACTAGGGGGCCTGGCGGCTACACCTTC; CDR3aa: CASSLYTRGPGGYTF
d_gene: .; j_gene: TRBJ2-2; len: 14; v_gene: TRBV19; abundance: .; CDR3nt: TGTGCCAGTAGTATTACAACGAACACCGGGGAGCTGTTTTTT; CDR3aa: CASSITTNTGELFF
d_gene: .; j_gene: TRBJ1-5; len: 15; v_gene: TRBV19; abundance: .; CDR3nt: TGTGCCAGTAGTCTCGAGGGGGGGGCCCATCAGCCCCAGCATTTT; CDR3aa: CASSLEGGAHQPQHF
d_gene: TRBD1; j_gene: TRBJ1-4; len: 18; v_gene: TRBV24-1; abundance: .; CDR3nt: TGTGCCACCAGTGATCTCTCAAAAAGGACAGGGTCTAATGAAAAACTGTTTTTT; CDR3aa: CATSDLSKRTGSNEKLFF
d_gene: .; j_gene: TRBJ1-5; len: 16; v_gene: TRBV27; abundance: .; CDR3nt: TGTGCCAGCTCCGACGCGGGGTGGGAGAGCAATCAGCCCCAGCATTTT; CDR3aa: CASSDAGWESNQPQHF
d_gene: .; j_gene: TRBJ1-1; len: 15; v_gene: TRBV6-1; abundance: .; CDR3nt: TGTGCCAGCAGTGAAGCGCCAGGGGTTAACACTGAAGCTTTCTTT; CDR3aa: CASSEAPGVNTEAFF
d_gene: TRBD2; j_gene: TRBJ2-1; len: 12; v_gene: TRBV9; abundance: .; CDR3nt: TGTGCCAGCACTAGCGGGGGAGCTGAGCAGTTCTTC; CDR3aa: CASTSGGAEQFF
d_gene: .; j_gene: TRBJ2-7; len: 12; v_gene: TRBV6-5; abundance: .; CDR3nt: TGTGCCAGCAACGGACCGGGGTACGAGCAGTACTTC; CDR3aa: CASNGPGYEQYF
d_gene: .; j_gene: TRBJ2-3; len: 16; v_gene: TRBV11-2; abundance: few; CDR3nt: TGTGCCAGCAGCTTAGGTGAGGGAATGATCACAGATACGCAGTATTTT; CDR3aa: CASSLGEGMITDTQYF
d_gene: TRBD1; j_gene: TRBJ2-6; len: 17; v_gene: TRBV10-3; abundance: .; CDR3nt: TGTGCCATCAGTGGTGGCAGGGGGAATGTTGGGGCCAACGTCCTGACTTTC; CDR3aa: CAISGGRGNVGANVLTF
d_gene: TRBD1; j_gene: TRBJ1-2; len: 14; v_gene: TRBV23-1; abundance: .; CDR3nt: TGCGCCAGTAGGACAGGACGTTTGTTCTATGGCTACACCTTC; CDR3aa: CASRTGRLFYGYTF
d_gene: TRBD2; j_gene: TRBJ2-2; len: 20; v_gene: TRBV3-1/TRBV3-2; abundance: .; CDR3nt: TGTGCCAGCAGCCCTCTAGCGGGGGGGCCCCTTCCTGTTCTCACCGGGGAGCTGTTTTTT; CDR3aa: CASSPLAGGPLPVLTGELFF
d_gene: TRBD1; j_gene: TRBJ1-5; len: 13; v_gene: TRBV12-3/TRBV12-4; abundance: .; CDR3nt: TGTGCCAGCAGGTCGGACAGGCCCCAGCCCCAGCATTTT; CDR3aa: CASRSDRPQPQHF
d_gene: .; j_gene: TRBJ1-2; len: 15; v_gene: TRBV9; abundance: .; CDR3nt: TGTGCCAGCAGCGTAGGGAGGGCAGGGAACTATGGCTACACCTTC; CDR3aa: CASSVGRAGNYGYTF
d_gene: TRBD2; j_gene: TRBJ2-1; len: 17; v_gene: TRBV4-1; abundance: .; CDR3nt: TGCGCCAGCAGCCAATTGAGCGGGGGGCCCTCCTACAATGAGCAGTTCTTC; CDR3aa: CASSQLSGGPSYNEQFF
d_gene: TRBD1; j_gene: TRBJ2-7; len: 15; v_gene: TRBV27; abundance: .; CDR3nt: TGTGCCAGCAGTTTAGGGAGCCAGGGGGTTTACGAGCAGTACTTC; CDR3aa: CASSLGSQGVYEQYF
d_gene: TRBD1; j_gene: TRBJ2-5; len: 16; v_gene: TRBV30; abundance: .; CDR3nt: TGTGCCTGGAGCGTCCCCCCCGGGACAGTTCAAGAGACCCAGTACTTC; CDR3aa: CAWSVPPGTVQETQYF
d_gene: TRBD2; j_gene: TRBJ2-4; len: 15; v_gene: TRBV5-8; abundance: .; CDR3nt: TGTGCCAGCAGCTTGGGCCCGGGGGGGCATAACATTCAGTACTTC; CDR3aa: CASSLGPGGHNIQYF
d_gene: .; j_gene: TRBJ2-3; len: 17; v_gene: TRBV6-1; abundance: .; CDR3nt: TGTGCCAGCAGTGAATCTGCCTGGCGGGGGCCCACAGATACGCAGTATTTT; CDR3aa: CASSESAWRGPTDTQYF
d_gene: .; j_gene: TRBJ2-1; len: 14; v_gene: TRBV9; abundance: .; CDR3nt: TGTGCCAGCAGCCCCCAAGACAGAGACAATGAGCAGTTCTTC; CDR3aa: CASSPQDRDNEQFF
d_gene: .; j_gene: TRBJ2-3; len: 15; v_gene: TRBV5-1; abundance: .; CDR3nt: TGCGCCAGCAGCTTGGTTTCTGGGGCCGGGGATACGCAGTATTTT; CDR3aa: CASSLVSGAGDTQYF
d_gene: .; j_gene: TRBJ1-1; len: 12; v_gene: TRBV5-1; abundance: .; CDR3nt: TGCGCCAGCAGCTTCGGCGGCACTGAAGCTTTCTTT; CDR3aa: CASSFGGTEAFF
d_gene: .; j_gene: TRBJ1-3; len: 13; v_gene: TRBV19; abundance: .; CDR3nt: TGTGCCAGCACCGACAGGCCTGGAAACACCATATATTTT; CDR3aa: CASTDRPGNTIYF
d_gene: TRBD1; j_gene: TRBJ2-7; len: 14; v_gene: TRBV5-5; abundance: .; CDR3nt: TGTGCCAGCAGCGCGGGACAGGGGGCGGGGGAGCAGTACTTC; CDR3aa: CASSAGQGAGEQYF
d_gene: .; j_gene: TRBJ2-3; len: 12; v_gene: TRBV29-1; abundance: .; CDR3nt: TGCAGCGTTGGGGGGGGCGCAGATACGCAGTATTTT; CDR3aa: CSVGGGADTQYF
d_gene: .; j_gene: TRBJ1-2; len: 16; v_gene: TRBV11-2; abundance: .; CDR3nt: TGTGCCAGCAGCTTAGAGGGCTCAAAGAGGGCTAATGGCTACACCTTC; CDR3aa: CASSLEGSKRANGYTF
d_gene: .; j_gene: TRBJ2-7; len: 15; v_gene: TRBV10-1; abundance: .; CDR3nt: TGCGCCAGCAGTGATTCTAGATGGGGCAACTACGAGCAGTACTTC; CDR3aa: CASSDSRWGNYEQYF
d_gene: TRBD1; j_gene: TRBJ1-2; len: 15; v_gene: TRBV5-1; abundance: .; CDR3nt: TGCGCCAGCAGCTTCTACCCCACAGGGGACTATGGCTACACCTTC; CDR3aa: CASSFYPTGDYGYTF
d_gene: .; j_gene: TRBJ2-5; len: 14; v_gene: TRBV5-1; abundance: .; CDR3nt: TGCGCCAGCAGCTTGGTGTTAGGCGGGGAGACCCAGTACTTC; CDR3aa: CASSLVLGGETQYF
d_gene: .; j_gene: TRBJ1-2; len: 14; v_gene: TRBV9; abundance: .; CDR3nt: TGTGCCAGCAGCACCCCCGGGCGGGGCCCGGGCTACACCTTC; CDR3aa: CASSTPGRGPGYTF
d_gene: .; j_gene: TRBJ2-3; len: 12; v_gene: TRBV5-1; abundance: .; CDR3nt: TGCGCCACTCGGGGACTTTTAGATACGCAGTATTTT; CDR3aa: CATRGLLDTQYF
d_gene: TRBD2; j_gene: TRBJ2-2; len: 19; v_gene: TRBV3-1/TRBV3-2; abundance: .; CDR3nt: TGTGCCAGCAGCCAAGAACGAGGGACTAGCGGGGGGGCCACCGGGGAGCTGTTTTTT; CDR3aa: CASSQERGTSGGATGELFF
d_gene: .; j_gene: TRBJ2-7; len: 11; v_gene: TRBV12-3/TRBV12-4; abundance: .; CDR3nt: TGTGCCAGCACTAGCTCCTACGAGCAGTACTTC; CDR3aa: CASTSSYEQYF
d_gene: .; j_gene: TRBJ1-1; len: 14; v_gene: TRBV30; abundance: .; CDR3nt: TGTGCCTGGAGTATAGGACTGTCGAACACTGAAGCTTTCTTT; CDR3aa: CAWSIGLSNTEAFF
d_gene: .; j_gene: TRBJ1-2; len: 14; v_gene: TRBV5-4; abundance: .; CDR3nt: TGTGCCAGCAGCTTACAGGATTCGATCTATGGCTACACCTTC; CDR3aa: CASSLQDSIYGYTF
d_gene: .; j_gene: TRBJ2-2; len: 14; v_gene: TRBV7-9; abundance: .; CDR3nt: TGTGCCAGCAGCCCGAGGGCGAACACCGGGGAGCTGTTTTTT; CDR3aa: CASSPRANTGELFF
d_gene: .; j_gene: TRBJ2-7; len: 15; v_gene: TRBV7-4; abundance: .; CDR3nt: TGTGCCAGCAGCTTAGAGTTTGGGCCTCCCTACGAGCAGTACTTC; CDR3aa: CASSLEFGPPYEQYF
d_gene: TRBD1; j_gene: TRBJ1-1; len: 13; v_gene: TRBV6-5; abundance: .; CDR3nt: TGTGCCAGCAGTAAGTCAGGGGGGACTGAAGCTTTCTTT; CDR3aa: CASSKSGGTEAFF
d_gene: .; j_gene: TRBJ1-1; len: 12; v_gene: TRBV6-5; abundance: .; CDR3nt: TGTGCCAGCAGTAGAAGGGGTGCTGAAGCTTTCTTT; CDR3aa: CASSRRGAEAFF
d_gene: .; j_gene: TRBJ1-1; len: 14; v_gene: TRBV2; abundance: .; CDR3nt: TGTGCCAGCAGCGAAAGGACATTAAACACTGAAGCTTTCTTT; CDR3aa: CASSERTLNTEAFF
d_gene: TRBD1; j_gene: TRBJ1-4; len: 16; v_gene: TRBV2; abundance: .; CDR3nt: TGTGCCAGCAGCTCCCGGCGCGGGACAGGTAGTGAAAAACTGTTTTTT; CDR3aa: CASSSRRGTGSEKLFF
d_gene: .; j_gene: TRBJ2-3; len: 14; v_gene: TRBV11-1; abundance: .; CDR3nt: TGTGCCAGCAGCTTAGGCCAACTCACAGATACGCAGTATTTT; CDR3aa: CASSLGQLTDTQYF